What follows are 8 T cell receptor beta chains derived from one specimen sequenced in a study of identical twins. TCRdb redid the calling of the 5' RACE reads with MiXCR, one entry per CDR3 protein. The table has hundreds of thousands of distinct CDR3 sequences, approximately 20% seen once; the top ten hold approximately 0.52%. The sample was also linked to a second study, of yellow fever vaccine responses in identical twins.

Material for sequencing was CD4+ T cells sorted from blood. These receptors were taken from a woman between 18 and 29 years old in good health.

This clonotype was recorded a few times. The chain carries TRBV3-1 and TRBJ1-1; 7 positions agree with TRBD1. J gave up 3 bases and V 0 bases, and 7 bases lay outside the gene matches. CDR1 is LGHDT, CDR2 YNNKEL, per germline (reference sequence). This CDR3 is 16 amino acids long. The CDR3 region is CASSQDFDRAYTEAFF. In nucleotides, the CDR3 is TGTGCCAGCAGCCAAGATTTCGACAGGGCGTACACTGAAGCTTTCTTT. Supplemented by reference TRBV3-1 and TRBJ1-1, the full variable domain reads DTAVSQTPKYLVTQMGNDKSIKCEQNLGHDTMYWYKQDSKKFLKIMFSYNNKELIINETVPNRFSPKSPDKAHLNLHINSLELGDSAVYFCASSQDFDRAYTEAFFGQGTRLTVV.

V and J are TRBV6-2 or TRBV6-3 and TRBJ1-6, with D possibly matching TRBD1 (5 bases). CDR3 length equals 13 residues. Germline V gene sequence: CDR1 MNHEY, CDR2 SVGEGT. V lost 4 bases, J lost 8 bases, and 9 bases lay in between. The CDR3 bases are TGTGCCAGCAGTTCAGGACACCATTCACCCCTCCACTTT. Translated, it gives CASSSGHHSPLHF.

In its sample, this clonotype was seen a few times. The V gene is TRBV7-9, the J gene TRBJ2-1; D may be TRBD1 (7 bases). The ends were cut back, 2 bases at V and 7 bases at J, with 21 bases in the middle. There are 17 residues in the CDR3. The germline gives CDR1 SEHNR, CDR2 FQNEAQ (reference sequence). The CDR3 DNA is TGTGCCAGCAGCTTATGGCAGGGGGGCCCGCGTGTGAATGAGCAGTTCTTC. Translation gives CASSLWQGGPRVNEQFF.

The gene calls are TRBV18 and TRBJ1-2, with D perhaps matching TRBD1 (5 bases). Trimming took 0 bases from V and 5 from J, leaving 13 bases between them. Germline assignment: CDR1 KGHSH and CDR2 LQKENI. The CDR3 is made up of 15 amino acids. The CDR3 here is CASSPPSPGYYGYTF. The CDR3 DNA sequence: TGTGCCAGCTCACCACCTTCCCCAGGGTATTATGGCTACACCTTC. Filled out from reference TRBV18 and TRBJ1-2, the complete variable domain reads NAGVMQNPRHLVRRRGQEARLRCSPMKGHSHVYWYRQLPEEGLKFMVYLQKENIIDESGMPKERFSAEFPKEGPSILRIQQVVRGDSAAYFCASSPPSPGYYGYTFGSGTRLTVV.

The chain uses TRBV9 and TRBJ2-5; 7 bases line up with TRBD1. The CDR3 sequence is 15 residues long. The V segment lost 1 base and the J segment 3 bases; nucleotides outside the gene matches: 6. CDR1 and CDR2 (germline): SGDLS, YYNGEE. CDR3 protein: CASSVTPTGEETQYF. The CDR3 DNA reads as TGTGCCAGCAGCGTAACACCTACAGGGGAAGAGACCCAGTACTTC.

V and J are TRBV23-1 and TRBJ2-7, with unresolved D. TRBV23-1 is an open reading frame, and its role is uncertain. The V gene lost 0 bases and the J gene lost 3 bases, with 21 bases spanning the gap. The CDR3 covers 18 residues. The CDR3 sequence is CASSQSRIQLERGYEQYV. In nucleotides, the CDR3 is TGCGCCAGCAGTCAATCCAGGATCCAGCTTGAAAGAGGCTACGAGCAGTACGTC.

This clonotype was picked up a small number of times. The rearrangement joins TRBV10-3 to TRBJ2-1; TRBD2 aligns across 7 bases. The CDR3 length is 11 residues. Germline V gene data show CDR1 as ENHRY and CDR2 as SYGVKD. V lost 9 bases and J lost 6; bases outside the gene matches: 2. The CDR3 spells CAIAGTNEQFF. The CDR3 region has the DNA TGTGCCATAGCGGGGACCAATGAGCAGTTCTTC.

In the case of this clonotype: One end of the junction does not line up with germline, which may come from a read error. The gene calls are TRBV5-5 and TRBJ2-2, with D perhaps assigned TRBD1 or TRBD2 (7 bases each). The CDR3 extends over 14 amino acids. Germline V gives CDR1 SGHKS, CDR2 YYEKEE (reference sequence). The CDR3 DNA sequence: TGTGCCAGCAGTTGGGAGGGGGCTAACACCGGGGAGCTGTTT. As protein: CASSWEGANTGELF.